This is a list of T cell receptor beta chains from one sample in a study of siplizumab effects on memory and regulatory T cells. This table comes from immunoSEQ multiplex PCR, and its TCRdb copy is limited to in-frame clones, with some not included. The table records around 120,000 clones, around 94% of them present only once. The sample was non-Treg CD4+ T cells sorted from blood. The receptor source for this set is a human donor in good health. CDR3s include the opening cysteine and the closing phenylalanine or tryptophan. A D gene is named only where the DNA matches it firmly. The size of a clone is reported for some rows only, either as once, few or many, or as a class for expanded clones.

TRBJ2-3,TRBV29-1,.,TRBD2,TGCAGCGTTGAACTACGGGAGGGGGGTACGCAGTATTTT,CSVELREGGTQYF
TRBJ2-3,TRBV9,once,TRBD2,TGTGCCAGCAGCGTAGGGCGGGGGGATACGCAGTATTTT,CASSVGRGDTQYF
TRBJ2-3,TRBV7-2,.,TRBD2,TGTGCCAGCAGCTTGGGACTAGCGGGCACAGATACGCAGTATTTT,CASSLGLAGTDTQYF
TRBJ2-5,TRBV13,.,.,TGTGCCAGCAGCTTAGGCATAGTATCCCCAAACTTC,CASSLGIVSPNF
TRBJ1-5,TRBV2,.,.,TGTGCCAGCAGTGAAATGCCGGGCGGCAATCAGCCCCAGCATTTT,CASSEMPGGNQPQHF
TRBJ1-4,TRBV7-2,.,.,TGTGCCAGCAGCTTAGCGCATCCGAGGTTCCCTACAACTAATGAAAAACTGTTTTTT,CASSLAHPRFPTTNEKLFF
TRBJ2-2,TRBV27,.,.,TGTGCCAGCAGTTTAGGGGGTAGCGGGGAGCTGTTTTTT,CASSLGGSGELFF
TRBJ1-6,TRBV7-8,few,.,TGTGCCAGCAGCTTAGCGCGGCATTATAATTCACCCCTCCACTTT,CASSLARHYNSPLHF
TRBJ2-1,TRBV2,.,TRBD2,TGTGCCAGCAAACCTAGCGGGAGATACAATGAGCAGTTCTTC,CASKPSGRYNEQFF
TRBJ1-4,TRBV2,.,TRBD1,TGTGCCAGCAGAGCTCCGGGACAGGGACTTGAAAAACTGTTTTTT,CASRAPGQGLEKLFF
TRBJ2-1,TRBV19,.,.,TGTGCCAGTAGTATAGCGCGGGGAAGTCCCTCCTACAATGAGCAGTTCTTC,CASSIARGSPSYNEQFF
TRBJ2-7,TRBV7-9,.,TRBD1,TGTGCCCTTCCCCAAACAGGGGGGAAAAACTACGAGCAGTACTTC,CALPQTGGKNYEQYF
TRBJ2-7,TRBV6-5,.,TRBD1,TGTGCCAGCAGAGCCGGGACAGGGATCTACGAGCAGTACTTC,CASRAGTGIYEQYF
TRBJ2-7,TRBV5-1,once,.,TGCGCCAGCAGCTTGGCCGGCTCGGGATACAACGAGCAGTACTTC,CASSLAGSGYNEQYF
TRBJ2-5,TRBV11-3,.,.,TGTGCCAGCAGCTTACGGGAGTGGGAGACCCAGTACTTC,CASSLREWETQYF
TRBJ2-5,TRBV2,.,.,TGTGCCAGCAGTGTTTCGGGAGAGACCCAGTACTTC,CASSVSGETQYF
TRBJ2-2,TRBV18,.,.,TGTGCCAGCTCACCCGGACACGGGAACACCGGGGGGCTGTTTTTT,CASSPGHGNTGGLFF
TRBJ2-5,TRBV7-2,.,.,TGTGCCAGCAGCTTAACAGGAAAACAAGAGACCCAGTACTTC,CASSLTGKQETQYF
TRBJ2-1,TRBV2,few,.,TGTGCCAGCAGCGAGAGCGATTCCCGGTACAATGAGCAGTTCTTC,CASSESDSRYNEQFF
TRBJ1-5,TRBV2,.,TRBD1,TGTGCCAGCACCGCGGACAGGGTGAAGGGTCAGCCCCAGCATTTT,CASTADRVKGQPQHF
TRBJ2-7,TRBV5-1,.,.,TGCGCCAGCAGCCAAAACATGAAGCAGTACTTC,CASSQNMKQYF
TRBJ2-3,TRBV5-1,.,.,TGCGCCAGCAGCTTGGCTAGCGTCAGCACAGATACGCAGTATTTT,CASSLASVSTDTQYF
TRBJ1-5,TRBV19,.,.,TGTGCCAGTACCCGCGGGGTGGAAAATCAGCCCCAGCATTTT,CASTRGVENQPQHF
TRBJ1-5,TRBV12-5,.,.,TGTGCTAGTGGTTTGGGGGGGGGAAGTAACCAGCCCCAGCATTTT,CASGLGGGSNQPQHF
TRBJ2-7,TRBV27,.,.,TGTGCCAGCAGTTTAGATACCCGAATTGAGCAGTACTTC,CASSLDTRIEQYF
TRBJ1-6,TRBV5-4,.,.,TGTGCCAGCAGCTTGGTCTCAGGACCGCCCCTCCACTTT,CASSLVSGPPLHF
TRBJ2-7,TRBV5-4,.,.,TGTGCCAGCAGCTTGGCGGTAAGCTCCTACGAGCAGTACTTC,CASSLAVSSYEQYF
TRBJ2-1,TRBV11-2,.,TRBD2,TGTGCCAGCGGGCCGGGGGCTAGCGGGTCAGTCTACAATGAGCAGTTCTTC,CASGPGASGSVYNEQFF
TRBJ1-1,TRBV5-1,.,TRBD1,TGCGCCAGCAGTTGGGACAGGATGAACACTGAAGCTTTCTTT,CASSWDRMNTEAFF
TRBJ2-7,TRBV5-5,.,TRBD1,TGTGCCAGCAGCATGACAGGGACCTTCTACGAGCAGTACTTC,CASSMTGTFYEQYF
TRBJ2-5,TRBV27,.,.,TGTGCCAGCAGTACTTTCCGGGCCGCCGCCGGAGAGACCCAGTACTTC,CASSTFRAAAGETQYF
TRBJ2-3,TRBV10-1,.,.,TGCGCCAGCAGTGCAAATAGCGGAGATACGCAGTATTTT,CASSANSGDTQYF
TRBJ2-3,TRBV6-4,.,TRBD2,TGTGCCAGCAGTGACTCGGAGTGGCGGGGGGCCGTAGATACGCAGTATTTT,CASSDSEWRGAVDTQYF
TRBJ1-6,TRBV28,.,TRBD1,TGTGCCAGCAGAATCAGATGGACAGGGGGGTCCTCGGCCCTCCACTTT,CASRIRWTGGSSALHF
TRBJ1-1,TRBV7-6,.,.,TGTGCCAGCAGCTTTAGCCACTCGGGCACTGAAGCTTTCTTT,CASSFSHSGTEAFF
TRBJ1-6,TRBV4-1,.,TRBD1,TGCGCCAGCAGCCAGCAGACAGGGGATAATTCACCCCTCCACTTT,CASSQQTGDNSPLHF
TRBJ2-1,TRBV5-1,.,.,TGCGCCAGCAGCGCCGGGAGCTTACGGAGCTCCTACAATGAGCAGTTCTTC,CASSAGSLRSSYNEQFF
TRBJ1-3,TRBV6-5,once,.,TGTGCCAGCAGTTACTCCATCTACTCTGGAAACACCATATATTTT,CASSYSIYSGNTIYF
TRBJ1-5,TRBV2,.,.,TGTGCCAGCAGTGAAGAGGGTGGCAATCAGCCCCAGCATTTT,CASSEEGGNQPQHF
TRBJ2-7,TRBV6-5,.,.,TGTGCCAGCAGTTACGTGGGTAGCTCCTACGAGCAGTACTTC,CASSYVGSSYEQYF
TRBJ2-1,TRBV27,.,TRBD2,TGTGCCAGCAGACCACTTAACTGGGAGGGCCTAAACAATGAGCAGTTCTTC,CASRPLNWEGLNNEQFF
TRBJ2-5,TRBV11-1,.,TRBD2,TGTGCCAGCAGCACGAGCGGGAGAAAGACCCAGTACTTC,CASSTSGRKTQYF
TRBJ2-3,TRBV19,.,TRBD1,TGTGCCAGTAGTATAGAAGGGGGCGTCACAGATACGCAGTATTTT,CASSIEGGVTDTQYF
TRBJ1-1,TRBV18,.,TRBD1,TGTGCCAGCTCACCAGACAGGGCGGGCACTGAAGCTTTCTTT,CASSPDRAGTEAFF
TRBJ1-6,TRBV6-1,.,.,TGTGCCAGCATCGCCACGGGGGGGGTAAATTCACCCCTCCACTTT,CASIATGGVNSPLHF